This T cell receptor (beta chain) was sequenced for a study of shared clonotypes between healthy human individuals. Generated by immunoSEQ multiplex PCR, the TCRdb table keeps only in-frame clones and is missing some. This sample has about 2.3 million clones; 90% to 95% occur once, and the top ten carry under 0.45%. About this clone: The antigen is unknown. The sample carries other DNA sequences with the same CDR3.

Regarding the study as a whole: The sharing of 4% to 5.5% of naive CD4 clonotypes was seen across a handful of donors. A small donor pool kept down the genetic and exposure-history diversity that was represented.

Per the germline V gene, CDR1 is MDHEN and CDR2 is SYDVKM. The CDR3 has 15 residues. Trimming took 3 bases from V and 4 from J; bases not matched to a gene: 3. The sequence derives from a man in his late teens or twenties in good health. Some clones in this sample may be carry-over from other donors' samples. Sequenced sample: naive CD4+ T cells from PBMCs. The subset was: CD45RA+ positively selected. This rearrangement joins TRBV28 to TRBJ2-5, with TRBD2 identical over 12 bases. This chain's CDR3 is CASSFLAGGVETQYF. In DNA form, the CDR3 reads TGTGCCAGCAGTTTTCTAGCGGGAGGGGTAGAGACCCAGTACTTC.